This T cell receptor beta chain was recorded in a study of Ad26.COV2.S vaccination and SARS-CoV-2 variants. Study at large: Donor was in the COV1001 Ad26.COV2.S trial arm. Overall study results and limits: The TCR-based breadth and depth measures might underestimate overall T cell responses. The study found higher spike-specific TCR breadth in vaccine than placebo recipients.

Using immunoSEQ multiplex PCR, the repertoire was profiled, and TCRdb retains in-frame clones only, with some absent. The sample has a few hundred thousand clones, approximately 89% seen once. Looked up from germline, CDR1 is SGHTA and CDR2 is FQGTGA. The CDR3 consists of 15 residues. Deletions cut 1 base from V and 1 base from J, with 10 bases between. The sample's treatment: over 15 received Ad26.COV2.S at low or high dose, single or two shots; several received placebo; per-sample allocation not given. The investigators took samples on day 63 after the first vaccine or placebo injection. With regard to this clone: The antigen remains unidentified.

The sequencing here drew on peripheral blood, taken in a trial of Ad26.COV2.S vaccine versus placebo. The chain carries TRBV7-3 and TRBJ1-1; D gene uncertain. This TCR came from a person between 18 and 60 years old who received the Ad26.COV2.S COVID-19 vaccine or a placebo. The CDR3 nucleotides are TGTGCCAGCAGCTTAAATATCGGGCCGAACACTGAAGCTTTCTTT. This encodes CASSLNIGPNTEAFF.